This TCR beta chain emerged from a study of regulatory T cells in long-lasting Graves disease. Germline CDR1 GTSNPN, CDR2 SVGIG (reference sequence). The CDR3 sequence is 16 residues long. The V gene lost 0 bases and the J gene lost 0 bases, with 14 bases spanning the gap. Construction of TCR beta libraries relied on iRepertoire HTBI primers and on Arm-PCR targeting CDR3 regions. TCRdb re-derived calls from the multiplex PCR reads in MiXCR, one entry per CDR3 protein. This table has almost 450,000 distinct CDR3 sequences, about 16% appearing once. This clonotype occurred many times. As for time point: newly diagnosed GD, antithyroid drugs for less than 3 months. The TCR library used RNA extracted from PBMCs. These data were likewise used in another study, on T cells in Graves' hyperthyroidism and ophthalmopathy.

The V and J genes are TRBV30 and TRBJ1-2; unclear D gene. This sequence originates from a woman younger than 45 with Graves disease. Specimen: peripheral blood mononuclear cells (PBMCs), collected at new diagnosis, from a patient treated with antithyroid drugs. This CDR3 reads CAWSVRVGMANYGYTF. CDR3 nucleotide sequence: TGTGCCTGGAGTGTACGTGTAGGGATGGCTAACTATGGCTACACCTTC.